The text below deals with one TCR beta chain. This entry is derived from a study of control samples from healthy donors and cancer patients. This CDR3 is 14 amino acids long. V lost 4 bases, J lost 2 bases, and 9 bases lay in between. Germline V gene sequence: CDR1 SNHLY, CDR2 FYNNEI. Generated by immunoSEQ multiplex PCR, the TCRdb table keeps only in-frame clones and is missing some. The repertoire holds 400,000 to 500,000 clones, with around nine tenths as singletons. Sequencing was done on a sample of PBMCs. This sequence was found in a man aged 35 to 55 with head and neck cancer. The chain is built from TRBV2 and TRBJ2-1; possible D gene TRBD2, 6 bases. CDR3 amino acids: CASSGGETYNEQFF. The CDR3 DNA reads TGTGCCAGCAGTGGGGGGGAGACCTACAATGAGCAGTTCTTC.